This TCR beta chain is drawn from a study of T cell responses to AZD1222 COVID-19 vaccine. Regarding this clone: The antigen remains unidentified.

Trimming stripped 8 bases from V and 3 bases from J, with 12 bases between. The CDR3 spans 13 residues. Study-wide results and caveats: All repertoire sampling was performed exclusively after the peak T cell response. Epitopes outside B.1.351 and B.1.1.7 mutated regions reportedly drew nearly half of spike TCRs. Seropositive status at baseline applied to only six AZD1222 recipients.

Produced via immunoSEQ multiplex PCR; TCRdb's table is partial and in-frame only. The sample has 150,000 to 180,000 clones; about nine tenths are singletons. This receptor was taken from an adult in good health. This chain connects TRBV5-3 to TRBJ2-1; D gene unclear. TRBV5-3 counts as an open reading frame of uncertain function. The source material was peripheral blood, sampled on day 0 of AZD1222 vaccination. CDR3 in DNA: TGTGCCAGCCTGGGGAATAGCTACAATGAGCAGTTCTTC. Its protein product is CASLGNSYNEQFF.